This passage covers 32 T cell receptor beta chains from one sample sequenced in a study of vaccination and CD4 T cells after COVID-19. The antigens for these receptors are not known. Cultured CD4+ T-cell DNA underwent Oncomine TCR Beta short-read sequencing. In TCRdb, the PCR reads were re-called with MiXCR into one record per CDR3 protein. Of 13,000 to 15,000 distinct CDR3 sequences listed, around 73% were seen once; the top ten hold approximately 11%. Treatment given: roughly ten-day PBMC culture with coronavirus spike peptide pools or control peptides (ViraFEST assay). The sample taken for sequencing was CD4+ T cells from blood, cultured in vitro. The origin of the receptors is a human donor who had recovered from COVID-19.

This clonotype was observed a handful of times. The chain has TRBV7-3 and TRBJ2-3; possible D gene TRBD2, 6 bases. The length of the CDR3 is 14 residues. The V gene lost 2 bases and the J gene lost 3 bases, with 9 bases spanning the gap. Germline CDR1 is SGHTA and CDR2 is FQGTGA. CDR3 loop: CASSLGGPTDTQYF. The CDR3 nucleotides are TGTGCCAGCAGCTTAGGAGGGCCTACAGATACGCAGTATTTT.

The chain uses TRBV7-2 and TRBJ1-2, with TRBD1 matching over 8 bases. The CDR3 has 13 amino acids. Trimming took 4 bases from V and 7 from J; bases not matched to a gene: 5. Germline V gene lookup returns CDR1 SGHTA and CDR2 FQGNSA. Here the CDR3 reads CASSSGQGGGYTF. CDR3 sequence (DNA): TGTGCCAGCAGCTCAGGACAGGGCGGTGGCTACACCTTC. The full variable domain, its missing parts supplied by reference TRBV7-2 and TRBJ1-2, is GAGVSQSPSNKVTEKGKDVELRCDPISGHTALYWYRQSLGQGLEFLIYFQGNSAPDKSGLPSDRFSAERTGGSVSTLTIQRTQQEDSAVYLCASSSGQGGGYTFGSGTRLTVV.

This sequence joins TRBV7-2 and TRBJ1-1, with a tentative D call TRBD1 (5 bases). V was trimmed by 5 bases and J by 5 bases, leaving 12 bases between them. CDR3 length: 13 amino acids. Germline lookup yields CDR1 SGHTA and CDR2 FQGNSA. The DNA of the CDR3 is TGTGCCAGCAGCGCCCGACCAGGGACTGAAGCTTTCTTT. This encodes CASSARPGTEAFF.

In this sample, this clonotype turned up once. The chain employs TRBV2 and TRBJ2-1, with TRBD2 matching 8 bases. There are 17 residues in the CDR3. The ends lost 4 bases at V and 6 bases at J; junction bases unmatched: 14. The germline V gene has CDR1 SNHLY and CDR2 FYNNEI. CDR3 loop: CASSGSTGTSPGNEQFF. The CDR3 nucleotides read TGTGCCAGCAGTGGGAGTACAGGGACTAGTCCTGGCAATGAGCAGTTCTTC.

The CDR3 region has the DNA TGTGCCAGCAGTTTCCCCTTGAAGGGGGGATACTACGAGCAGTACTTC. The encoded protein is CASSFPLKGGYYEQYF. The V call is TRBV28, the J call TRBJ2-7, with D perhaps being TRBD1 or TRBD2 (6 bases each). Trimming pared 3 bases from V and 3 bases from J, leaving 18 bases between. The CDR3 spans 16 residues. CDR1 and CDR2 from the germline V gene are MDHEN and SYDVKM.

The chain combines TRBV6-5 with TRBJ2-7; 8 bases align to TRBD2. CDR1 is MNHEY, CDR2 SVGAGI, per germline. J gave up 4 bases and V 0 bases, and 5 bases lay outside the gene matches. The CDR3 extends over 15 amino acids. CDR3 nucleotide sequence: TGTGCCAGCAGTTACTCGGCGGGAGGCGGGTACGAGCAGTACTTC. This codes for CASSYSAGGGYEQYF.

CDR3 nucleotide sequence: TGTGCCAGCAGCCCAAATTATAGCAATCAGCCCCAGCATTTT. It yields the protein CASSPNYSNQPQHF. The chain combines TRBV7-8 with TRBJ1-5; no firm D call. V shed 5 bases and J shed 0 bases, with 8 bases lying between them. The germline V gene encodes CDR1 SGHVS and CDR2 FQNEAQ. This CDR3 spans 14 amino acids.

The CDR3 is CSASDGSGNQPQHF. The CDR3 region has the DNA TGCAGTGCATCGGACGGTTCGGGCAATCAGCCCCAGCATTTT. The genes are TRBV20-1 and TRBJ1-5; D is unclear. The CDR3 covers 14 residues. V gave up 6 bases and J gave up 2 bases, with 14 bases separating them. Germline assignment: CDR1 DFQATT and CDR2 SNEGSKA (reference sequence).

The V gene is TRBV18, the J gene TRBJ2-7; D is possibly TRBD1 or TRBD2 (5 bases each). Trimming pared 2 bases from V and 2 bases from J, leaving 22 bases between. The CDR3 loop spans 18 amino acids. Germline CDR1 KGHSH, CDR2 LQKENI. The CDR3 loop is CASSPSFWDARGTYEQYF. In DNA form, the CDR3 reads TGTGCCAGCTCACCATCCTTCTGGGACGCCCGAGGCACCTACGAGCAGTACTTC.

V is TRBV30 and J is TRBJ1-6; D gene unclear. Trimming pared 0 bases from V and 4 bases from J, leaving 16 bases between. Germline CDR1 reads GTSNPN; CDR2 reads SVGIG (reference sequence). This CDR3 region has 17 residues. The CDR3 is CAWSVRGGGQYNSPLHF. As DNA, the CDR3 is TGTGCCTGGAGTGTCCGCGGAGGAGGCCAGTATAATTCACCCCTCCACTTT.

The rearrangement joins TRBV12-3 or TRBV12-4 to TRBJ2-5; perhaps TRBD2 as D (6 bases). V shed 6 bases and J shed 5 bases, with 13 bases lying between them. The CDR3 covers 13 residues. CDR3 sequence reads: CASSRGLVETQYF. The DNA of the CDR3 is TGTGCCAGCAGCCGGGGACTTGTGGAGACCCAGTACTTC.

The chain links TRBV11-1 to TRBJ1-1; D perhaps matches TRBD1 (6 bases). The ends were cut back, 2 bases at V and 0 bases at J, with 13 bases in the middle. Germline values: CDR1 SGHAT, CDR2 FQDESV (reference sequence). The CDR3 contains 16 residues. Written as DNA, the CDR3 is TGTGCCAGCAGCTTATTTGGGGGGGCGATGAACACTGAAGCTTTCTTT. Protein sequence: CASSLFGGAMNTEAFF.

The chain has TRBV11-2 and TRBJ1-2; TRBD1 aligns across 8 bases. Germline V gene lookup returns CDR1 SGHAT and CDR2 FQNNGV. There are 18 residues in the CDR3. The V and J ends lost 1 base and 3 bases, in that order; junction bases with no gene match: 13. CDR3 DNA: TGTGCCAGCAGCTTAGTCGGGTCCTTCGGGACAGGACACTATGGCTACACCTTC. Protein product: CASSLVGSFGTGHYGYTF.

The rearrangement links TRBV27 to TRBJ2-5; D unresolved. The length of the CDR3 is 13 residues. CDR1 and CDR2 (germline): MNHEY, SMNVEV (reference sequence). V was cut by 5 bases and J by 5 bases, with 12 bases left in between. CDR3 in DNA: TGTGCCAGCAGTACAGACTTAAAGGAGACCCAGTACTTC. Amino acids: CASSTDLKETQYF.

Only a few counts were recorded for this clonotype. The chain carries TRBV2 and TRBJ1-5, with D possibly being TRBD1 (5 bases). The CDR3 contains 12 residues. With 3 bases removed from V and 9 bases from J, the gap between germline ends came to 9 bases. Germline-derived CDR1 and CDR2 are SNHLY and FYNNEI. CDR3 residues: CASSEAGLPQHF. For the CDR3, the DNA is TGTGCCAGCAGTGAGGCAGGGCTGCCCCAGCATTTT.

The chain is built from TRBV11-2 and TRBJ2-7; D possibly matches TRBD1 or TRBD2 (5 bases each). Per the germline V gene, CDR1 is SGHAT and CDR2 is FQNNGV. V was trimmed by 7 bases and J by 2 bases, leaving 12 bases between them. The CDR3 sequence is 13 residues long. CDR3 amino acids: CASNQLGAYEQYF. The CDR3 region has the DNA TGTGCCAGCAACCAACTAGGGGCCTACGAGCAGTACTTC.

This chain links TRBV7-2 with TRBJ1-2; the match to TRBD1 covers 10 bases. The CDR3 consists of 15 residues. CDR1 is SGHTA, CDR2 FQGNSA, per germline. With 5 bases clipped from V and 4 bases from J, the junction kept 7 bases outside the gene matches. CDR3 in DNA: TGTGCCAGCAGCCTCGGGACAGGGGAGACCTATGGCTACACCTTC. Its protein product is CASSLGTGETYGYTF.

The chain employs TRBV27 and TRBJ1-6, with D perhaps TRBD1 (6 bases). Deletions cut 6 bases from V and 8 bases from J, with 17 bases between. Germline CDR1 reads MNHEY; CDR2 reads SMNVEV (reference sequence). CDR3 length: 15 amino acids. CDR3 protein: CASRVTGLTYSPLHF. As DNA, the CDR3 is TGTGCCAGCAGGGTGACAGGACTAACGTATTCACCCCTCCACTTT.

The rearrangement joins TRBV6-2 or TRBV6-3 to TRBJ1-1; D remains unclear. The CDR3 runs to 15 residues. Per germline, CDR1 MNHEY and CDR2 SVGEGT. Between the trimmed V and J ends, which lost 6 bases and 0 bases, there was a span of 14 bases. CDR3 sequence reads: CASSRPAQMNTEAFF. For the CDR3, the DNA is TGTGCCAGCAGCCGACCGGCACAAATGAACACTGAAGCTTTCTTT.

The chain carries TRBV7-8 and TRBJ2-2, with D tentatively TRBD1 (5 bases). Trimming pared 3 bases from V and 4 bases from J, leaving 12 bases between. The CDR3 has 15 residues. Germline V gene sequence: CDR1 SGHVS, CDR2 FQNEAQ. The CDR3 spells CASSFTGQGTGELFF. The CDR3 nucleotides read TGTGCCAGCAGCTTTACGGGCCAGGGCACCGGGGAGCTGTTTTTT.

CDR3 bases: TGCAGTGCTAGAGATATGTGGGACGGATCCTATGGCTACACCTTC. The encoded protein is CSARDMWDGSYGYTF. The gene calls are TRBV20-1 and TRBJ1-2; D is perhaps TRBD1 (5 bases). Germline V CDR1 and CDR2: DFQATT, SNEGSKA (reference sequence). CDR3 length: 15 amino acids. V was shortened by 0 bases and J by 4 bases, with 15 bases between the two germline ends.

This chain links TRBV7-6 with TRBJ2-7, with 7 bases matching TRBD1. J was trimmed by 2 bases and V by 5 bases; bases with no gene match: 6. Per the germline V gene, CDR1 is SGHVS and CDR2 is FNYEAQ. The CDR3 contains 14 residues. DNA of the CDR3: TGTGCCAGCAGCCGGGGACAGATAACCTACGAGCAGTACTTC. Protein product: CASSRGQITYEQYF.

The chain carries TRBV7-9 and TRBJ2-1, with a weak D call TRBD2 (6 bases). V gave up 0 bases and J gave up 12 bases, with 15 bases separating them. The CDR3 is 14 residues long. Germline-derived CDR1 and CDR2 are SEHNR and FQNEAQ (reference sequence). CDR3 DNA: TGTGCCAGCAGCTTAGCGGGACTCGCCCGGGGGCAGTTCTTC. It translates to CASSLAGLARGQFF.

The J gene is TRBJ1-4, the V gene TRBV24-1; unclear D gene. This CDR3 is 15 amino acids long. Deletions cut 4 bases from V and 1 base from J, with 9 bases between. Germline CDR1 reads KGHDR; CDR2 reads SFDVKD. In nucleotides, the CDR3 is TGTGCCACCAGTGAGCGGGGTGGAACTAATGAAAAACTGTTTTTT. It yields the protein CATSERGGTNEKLFF.

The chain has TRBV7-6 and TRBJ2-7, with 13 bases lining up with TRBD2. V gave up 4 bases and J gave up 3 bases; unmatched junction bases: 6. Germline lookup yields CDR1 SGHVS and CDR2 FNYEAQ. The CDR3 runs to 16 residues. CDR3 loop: CASSSGLAGSYYEQYF. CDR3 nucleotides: TGTGCCAGCAGCTCGGGACTAGCGGGGTCCTACTACGAGCAGTACTTC.

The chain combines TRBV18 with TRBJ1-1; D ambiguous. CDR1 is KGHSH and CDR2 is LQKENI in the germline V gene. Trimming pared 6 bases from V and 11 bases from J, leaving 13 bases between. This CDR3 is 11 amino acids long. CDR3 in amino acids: CASSQISGAFF. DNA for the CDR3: TGTGCCAGCTCCCAGATAAGCGGGGCTTTCTTT.

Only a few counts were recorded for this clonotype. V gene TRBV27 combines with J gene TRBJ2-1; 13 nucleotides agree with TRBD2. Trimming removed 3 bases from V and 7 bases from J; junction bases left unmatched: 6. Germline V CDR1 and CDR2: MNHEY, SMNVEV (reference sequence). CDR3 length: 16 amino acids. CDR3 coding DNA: TGTGCCAGCAGTTTCTCACTAGCGGGAGGGCCGAATGAGCAGTTCTTC. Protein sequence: CASSFSLAGGPNEQFF.

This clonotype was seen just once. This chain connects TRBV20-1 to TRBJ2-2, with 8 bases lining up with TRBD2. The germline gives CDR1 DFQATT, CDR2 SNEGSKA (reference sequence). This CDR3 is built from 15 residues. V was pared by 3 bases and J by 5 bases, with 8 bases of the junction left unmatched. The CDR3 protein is CSARSGGRPTGELFF. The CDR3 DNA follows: TGCAGTGCTAGGAGTGGCGGGAGGCCAACCGGGGAGCTGTTTTTT.

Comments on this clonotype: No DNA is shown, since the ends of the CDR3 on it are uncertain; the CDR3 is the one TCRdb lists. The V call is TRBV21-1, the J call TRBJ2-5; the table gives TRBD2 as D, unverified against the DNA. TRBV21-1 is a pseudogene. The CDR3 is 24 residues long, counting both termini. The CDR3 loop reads CASTNQTSMYLCASSLGGLETQYF.

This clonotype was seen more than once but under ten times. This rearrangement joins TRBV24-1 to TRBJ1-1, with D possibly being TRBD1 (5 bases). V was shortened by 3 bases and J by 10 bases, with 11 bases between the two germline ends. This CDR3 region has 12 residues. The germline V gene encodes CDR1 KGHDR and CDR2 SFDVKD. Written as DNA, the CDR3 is TGTGCCACCAGTGATCGCGGGACTAGAGCTTTCTTT. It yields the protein CATSDRGTRAFF.

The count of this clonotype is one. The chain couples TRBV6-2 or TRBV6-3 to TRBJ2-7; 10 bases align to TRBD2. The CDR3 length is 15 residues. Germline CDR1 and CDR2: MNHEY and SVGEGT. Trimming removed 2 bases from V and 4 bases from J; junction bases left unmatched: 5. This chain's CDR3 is CASSYEREGLYEQYF. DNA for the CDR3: TGTGCCAGCAGTTACGAGCGGGAGGGCCTGTACGAGCAGTACTTC.

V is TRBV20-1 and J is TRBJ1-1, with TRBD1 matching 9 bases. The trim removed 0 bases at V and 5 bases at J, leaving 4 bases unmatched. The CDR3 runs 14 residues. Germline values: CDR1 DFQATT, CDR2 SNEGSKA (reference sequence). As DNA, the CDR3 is TGCAGTGCTAGAGATGGACAGGGGAGGACTGAAGCTTTCTTT. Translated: CSARDGQGRTEAFF.